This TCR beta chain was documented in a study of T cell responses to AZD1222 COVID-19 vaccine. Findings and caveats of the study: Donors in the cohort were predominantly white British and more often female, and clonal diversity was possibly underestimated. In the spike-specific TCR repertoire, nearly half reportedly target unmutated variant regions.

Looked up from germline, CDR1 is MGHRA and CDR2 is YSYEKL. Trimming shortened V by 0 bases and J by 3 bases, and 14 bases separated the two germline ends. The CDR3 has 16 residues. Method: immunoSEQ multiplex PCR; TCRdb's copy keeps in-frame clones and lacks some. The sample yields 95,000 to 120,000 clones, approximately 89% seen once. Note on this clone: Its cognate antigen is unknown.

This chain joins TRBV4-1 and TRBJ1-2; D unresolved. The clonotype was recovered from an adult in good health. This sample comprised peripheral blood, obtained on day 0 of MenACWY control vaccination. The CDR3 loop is CASSQDGLGGYYGYTF. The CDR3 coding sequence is TGCGCCAGCAGCCAAGACGGTCTCGGAGGGTACTATGGCTACACCTTC.